Included here is one T cell receptor (beta chain) sequence, with context. Its antigen is unknown. TCRdb re-called the 5' RACE reads; one entry per CDR3 protein, DNA not given. The sample table sets out hundreds of thousands of distinct CDR3 sequences. The CDR3 has 13 amino acids. Germline V CDR1 and CDR2: SQVTM, ANQGSEA. The data are from a study of T cells expressing NK-cell markers. Findings and caveats of the study: There remained a lack of clarity about HCMV specificity of expanded NKG2C+ T cell clones.

This TCR was sampled from a man aged 18-70 years in good health. V gene TRBV29-1 combines with J gene TRBJ2-3; TCRdb calls TRBD2, which cannot be checked without DNA. The sequencing input was blood T cells: a sorted CD56 or NKG2C T cell subset, CD4+ or CD8+ T cells, or bulk PBMC T cells (not recorded which). CDR3 protein: CSVDRGRADTQYF.